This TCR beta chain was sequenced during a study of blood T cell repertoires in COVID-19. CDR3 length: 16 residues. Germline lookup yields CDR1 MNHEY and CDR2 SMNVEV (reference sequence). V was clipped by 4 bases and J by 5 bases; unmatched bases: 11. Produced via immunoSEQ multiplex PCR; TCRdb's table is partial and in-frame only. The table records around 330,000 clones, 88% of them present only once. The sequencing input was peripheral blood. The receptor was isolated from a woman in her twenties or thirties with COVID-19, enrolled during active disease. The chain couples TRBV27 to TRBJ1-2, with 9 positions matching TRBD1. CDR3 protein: CASSSLTGGSRYGYTF. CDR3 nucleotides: TGTGCCAGCAGTTCACTAACAGGGGGCTCTAGGTATGGCTACACCTTC.